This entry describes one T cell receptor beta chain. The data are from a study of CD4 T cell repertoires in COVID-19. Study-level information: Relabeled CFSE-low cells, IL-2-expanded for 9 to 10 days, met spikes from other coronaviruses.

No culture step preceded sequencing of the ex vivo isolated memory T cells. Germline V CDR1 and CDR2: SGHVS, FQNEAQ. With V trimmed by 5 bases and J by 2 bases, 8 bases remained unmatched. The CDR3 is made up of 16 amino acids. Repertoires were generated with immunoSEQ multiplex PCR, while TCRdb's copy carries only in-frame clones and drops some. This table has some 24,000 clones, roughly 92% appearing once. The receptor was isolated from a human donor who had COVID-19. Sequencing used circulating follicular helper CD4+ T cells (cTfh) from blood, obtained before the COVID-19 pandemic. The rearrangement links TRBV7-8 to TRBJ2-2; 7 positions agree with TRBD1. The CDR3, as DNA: TGTGCCAGCAGCCCGGGTGGACAGGTCAACACCGGGGAGCTGTTTTTT. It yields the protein CASSPGGQVNTGELFF.